Sequencing of this T cell receptor beta chain was carried out in a study of cytomegalovirus exposure and HLA in healthy donors. Study results and caveats: Reports indicated that the classifier achieved high specificity and sensitivity in diagnosing cytomegalovirus status. Researchers catalogued roughly 170 TCR beta chains as cytomegalovirus-associated. In vitro testing confirmed a few CMV-associated chains as specific for CMV antigens.

Per the germline V gene, CDR1 is SEHNR and CDR2 is FQNEAQ (reference sequence). The CDR3 totals 16 residues. A note on this clone: Its antigen is currently unknown. Its ends do not fully match the called genes, so a read error is possible.

Use of 60 Vbeta and 13 Jbeta primers characterized the PCR. Generated by immunoSEQ multiplex PCR, the TCRdb table keeps only in-frame clones and is missing some. The sample contains fewer than 200,000 clones, roughly 85% of which appear only once. The rearrangement joins TRBV7-9 to TRBJ2-7; D might be TRBD1 (6 bases). The receptor was derived from a man in his forties or fifties in good health and CMV-seronegative. Sequencing input: PBMCs. In DNA, the CDR3 is TGTTCCAGCAGGCGCACAGGACAGATGGCCTCCTACGAGCAGTACTTC. Protein: CSSRRTGQMASYEQYF. Drawing the rest from reference TRBV7-9 and TRBJ2-7, the complete variable domain is DTGVSQNPRHKITKRGQNVTFRCDPISEHNRLYWYRQTLGQGPEFLTYFQNEAQLEKSRLLSDRFSAERPKGSFSTLEIQRTEQGDSAMYLCSSRRTGQMASYEQYFGPGTRLTVT.